These 10 T cell receptor beta chains share one sample of origin, sequenced in a study of blood T cells in healthy people across ages. Using a J-beta primer mix together with a sample-barcoded 5' primer, a second PCR was run for roughly 7 to 11 cycles. MiXCR was run by TCRdb on the 5' RACE reads, yielding one entry per CDR3 protein. The table includes under 1,000,000 distinct CDR3 sequences, roughly 35% detected once. Sequenced: blood. The receptors were sampled from a man between 18 and 29 years old in good health.

This clonotype was seen more than once but under ten times. The V and J genes are TRBV10-3 and TRBJ2-3, with D tentatively TRBD2 (5 bases). The CDR3 has 11 amino acids. V was cut by 3 bases and J by 10 bases, with 8 bases left in between. Germline V gene data show CDR1 as ENHRY and CDR2 as SYGVKD. For the CDR3, the DNA is TGTGCCATCAGTGATGGAGGCCCGCAGTATTTT. Protein sequence: CAISDGGPQYF.

This clonotype turned up a few times. The CDR3: CASSFRDRELNEQFF. Written as DNA, the CDR3 is TGTGCCAGCAGTTTCCGGGACAGAGAGCTCAATGAGCAGTTCTTC. The chain joins TRBV6-5 to TRBJ2-1; TRBD1 aligns across 7 bases. This CDR3 has 15 residues. Germline-derived CDR1 and CDR2 are MNHEY and SVGAGI. J gave up 6 bases and V 4 bases, and 9 bases lay outside the gene matches.

This chain joins TRBV27 and TRBJ1-6, with D unresolved. Germline CDR1 reads MNHEY; CDR2 reads SMNVEV (reference sequence). V was shortened by 3 bases and J by 4 bases, with 10 bases between the two germline ends. The CDR3 contains 15 residues. This CDR3 is CASSFSRDYNSPLHF. The CDR3 DNA sequence: TGTGCCAGCAGTTTCTCCCGGGATTATAATTCACCCCTCCACTTT.

This clonotype has only a few counts. The CDR3 nucleotides read TGTGCCAGCAGCGGGTATAAGCAGGAGACCCAGTACTTC. This sequence encodes CASSGYKQETQYF. The chain carries TRBV2 and TRBJ2-5; D is uncertain. Trimming pared 6 bases from V and 5 bases from J, leaving 13 bases between. The CDR3 sequence is 13 residues long. The germline gives CDR1 SNHLY, CDR2 FYNNEI.

This clonotype was counted a few times. The chain is built from TRBV12-3 or TRBV12-4 and TRBJ1-1; 8 positions agree with TRBD1. The CDR3 covers 15 residues. V dropped 5 bases and J dropped 8; count of bases not matched to a gene: 13. The CDR3 here is CASSVPGGARGEAFF. The CDR3 DNA is TGTGCCAGCAGTGTACCAGGGGGCGCGAGAGGGGAAGCTTTCTTT.

V is TRBV4-1 and J is TRBJ1-6; 7 bases line up with TRBD1. V was pared by 1 base and J by 6 bases, with 9 bases of the junction left unmatched. The CDR3 loop spans 17 amino acids. Germline values: CDR1 MGHRA, CDR2 YSYEKL. CDR3 DNA sequence: TGCGCCAGCAGCCAAGGAGTGGCAGGACAGGTTAATTCACCCCTCCACTTT. Its protein is CASSQGVAGQVNSPLHF.

This clonotype was observed a single time. This may be a read error, as it is one base from a much larger clone. The genes are TRBV4-3 and TRBJ2-3; tentative D call: TRBD1 (5 bases). Germline V gene sequence: CDR1 LGHNA, CDR2 YSLEER. The CDR3 has 18 amino acids. V was clipped by 0 bases and J by 5 bases, with 21 bases between them. Here the CDR3 DNA reads TGCGCCAGCAGCCAAGATGGAGTAGGGGCAGGGATGGGAGATACGCAGTATTTT. Encoded protein: CASSQDGVGAGMGDTQYF.

The rearrangement links TRBV29-1 to TRBJ1-1; D not resolved. V shed 4 bases and J shed 1 base, with 7 bases lying between them. Germline lookup yields CDR1 SQVTM and CDR2 ANQGSEA. This CDR3 is built from 12 residues. CDR3 DNA sequence: TGCAGCGTTGGGGTGGCGAACACTGAAGCTTTCTTT. Its protein is CSVGVANTEAFF.

The chain joins TRBV10-3 to TRBJ1-1; D remains unclear. The germline V gene encodes CDR1 ENHRY and CDR2 SYGVKD. V gave up 11 bases and J gave up 1 base, with 11 bases separating them. The CDR3 consists of 12 residues. CDR3 sequence reads: CAATGQNTEAFF. In DNA form, the CDR3 reads TGTGCCGCCACTGGGCAGAACACTGAAGCTTTCTTT.

This clonotype was seen a handful of times. This CDR3 reads CSARDRGAGELFF. CDR3 sequence (DNA): TGCAGTGCTAGAGATAGGGGGGCCGGGGAGCTGTTTTTT. The V and J genes are TRBV20-1 and TRBJ2-2, with D perhaps assigned TRBD1 or TRBD2 (6 bases each). Germline V gives CDR1 DFQATT, CDR2 SNEGSKA (reference sequence). CDR3 length equals 13 residues. V lost 0 bases, J lost 6 bases, and 8 bases lay in between.